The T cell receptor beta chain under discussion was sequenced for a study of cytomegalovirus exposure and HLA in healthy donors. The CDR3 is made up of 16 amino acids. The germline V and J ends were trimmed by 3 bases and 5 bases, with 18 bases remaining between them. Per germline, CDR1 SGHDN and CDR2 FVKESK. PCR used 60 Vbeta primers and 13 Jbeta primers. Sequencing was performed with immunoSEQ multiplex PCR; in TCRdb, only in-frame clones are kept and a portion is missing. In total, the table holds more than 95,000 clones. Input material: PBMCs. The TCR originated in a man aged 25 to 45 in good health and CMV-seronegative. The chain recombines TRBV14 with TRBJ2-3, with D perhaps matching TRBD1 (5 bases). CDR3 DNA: TGTGCCAGCAGCCATCGCGACAGCTGGGCAGAAGATACGCAGTATTTT. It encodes CASSHRDSWAEDTQYF.